Listed here are 7 T cell receptor beta chains from one sample, sequenced in a study of T cell responses to AZD1222 COVID-19 vaccine. Here immunoSEQ multiplex PCR was the method, and the copy in TCRdb shows in-frame clones only, minus some. This table holds about 69,000 clones, 70% to 90% found once. The sequences come from peripheral blood, collected on day 0 of AZD1222 vaccination. The receptors originated from an adult in good health.

This clone was counted a few times. The chain is built from TRBV7-3 and TRBJ2-1, with TRBD2 matching 7 bases. V trimming: 5 bases; J trimming: 6 bases; junction bases outside the gene matches: 4. This CDR3 comprises 13 residues. Germline-derived CDR1 and CDR2 are SGHTA and FQGTGA. CDR3 sequence reads: CASSPGLINEQFF. CDR3 in DNA: TGTGCCAGCAGCCCGGGACTAATCAATGAGCAGTTCTTC.

V usage is TRBV13 and J usage is TRBJ1-6; D unresolved. The CDR3 runs 15 residues. The ends were cut back, 5 bases at V and 1 base at J, with 9 bases in the middle. From germline, CDR1 is PRHDT and CDR2 FYEKMQ (reference sequence). Here the CDR3 DNA reads TGTGCCAGCAGCCCCGCGTGGTCCTATAATTCACCCCTCCACTTT. This codes for CASSPAWSYNSPLHF.

The V call is TRBV3-1 (or the pseudogene TRBV3-2), the J call TRBJ1-5, with 9 positions matching TRBD1. J gave up 11 bases and V 3 bases, and 2 bases lay outside the gene matches. The CDR3 covers 12 residues. Germline CDR1 and CDR2: LGHDT and YNNKEL (reference sequence). The DNA of the CDR3 is TGTGCCAGCAGCCAGGGGGACAGGGCCCAGCATTTT. This encodes CASSQGDRAQHF.

A single count supports this clone. V gene TRBV5-4 combines with J gene TRBJ1-3, with unresolved D. Germline assignment: CDR1 SGHNT and CDR2 YYREEE (reference sequence). V dropped 3 bases and J dropped 3 bases, with 7 bases sitting between them. CDR3 length: 13 amino acids. The DNA for the CDR3 is TGTGCCAGCAGCTGGGTAGGTGGAAACACCATATATTTT. This gives the protein CASSWVGGNTIYF.

The genes are TRBV11-1 and TRBJ2-1; TRBD2 is a possible D gene (5 bases). Trimming removed 5 bases at V and 0 bases at J, with 11 bases between. Looked up from germline, CDR1 is SGHAT and CDR2 is FQDESV (reference sequence). There are 15 residues in the CDR3. CDR3: CASSDMGSSYNEQFF. CDR3 DNA sequence: TGTGCCAGCAGCGATATGGGGAGCTCCTACAATGAGCAGTTCTTC.

The V call is TRBV28, the J call TRBJ1-1, with a tentative D call TRBD1 (5 bases). V was cut by 7 bases and J by 11 bases, with 17 bases left in between. This CDR3 is built from 12 residues. CDR1 is MDHEN and CDR2 is SYDVKM in the germline V gene. The CDR3 coding sequence is TGTGCCAGCACCCCCTCTGGGGGTCGGGCTTTCTTT. It encodes CASTPSGGRAFF.

This chain joins TRBV9 and TRBJ2-2; maybe TRBD1 (6 bases). The germline V gene encodes CDR1 SGDLS and CDR2 YYNGEE. The length of the CDR3 is 15 residues. V was shortened by 3 bases and J by 7 bases, with 16 bases between the two germline ends. The CDR3 region is CASSALGQRGGELFF. As DNA, the CDR3 is TGTGCCAGCAGCGCCCTCGGACAGCGTGGCGGGGAGCTGTTTTTT.